The present TCR beta chain was sequenced within a study of T cell changes during pregnancy in multiple sclerosis. The assay was immunoSEQ multiplex PCR, and TCRdb's table has in-frame clones only and misses some. The sample records some 85,000 clones, around 94% being singletons. This CDR3 region has 14 residues. Germline-derived CDR1 and CDR2 are SGHRS and YFSETQ. V was cut by 7 bases and J by 11 bases, with 24 bases left in between. This receptor was obtained from a female donor with multiple sclerosis, enrolled in a pregnancy study. Sequences were derived from peripheral blood, sampled in the third trimester of pregnancy. The chain is built from TRBV5-1 and TRBJ1-2; possibly TRBD1 for D (5 bases). The CDR3 sequence is CASHLGPGREIYTF. DNA for the CDR3: TGCGCCAGCCATCTAGGACCAGGCAGGGAAATTTACACCTTC.